Listed below are T cell receptor beta chains from one sample, sequenced in a study of T cells in Graves' hyperthyroidism and ophthalmopathy. TCRdb itself ran the multiplex PCR reads through MiXCR, one entry per CDR3 protein. The sample lists 240,000 or so distinct CDR3 sequences, about a sixth occurring once. Sequenced input: blood. Receptors originate from a woman under 30 with Graves' ophthalmopathy. CDR3s include the opening cysteine and the closing phenylalanine or tryptophan. The D gene is left open where the match is weak. Expanded clones get a size class; other rows say once, few or many, or leave the size out.

NA	many	TRBJ2-1	TRBV5-1	TGCGCCAGCAGCTTGATGCAGCCCTACAATGAGCAGTTCTTC	CASSLMQPYNEQFF
NA	NA	TRBJ2-2	TRBV6-1	TGTGCCAGCAGGCAGGGGTTCGGGGAGCTGTTTTTT	CASRQGFGELFF
NA	NA	TRBJ1-2	TRBV5-6	TGTGCCAGCAGCTTGTCCGGGTTGGTTGGCTACACCTTC	CASSLSGLVGYTF
TRBD2	NA	TRBJ2-1	TRBV9	TGTGCCAGCAGCGTAGCTAGCGGGGGGGCCGTTGAGCAGTTCTTC	CASSVASGGAVEQFF
NA	many	TRBJ1-2	TRBV5-8	TGTGCCAGCAGCGGTGACAGCATCTATGGCTACACCTTC	CASSGDSIYGYTF
NA	many	TRBJ1-1	TRBV27	TGTGCCAGCAGTTTAAAAGGAGGCGCTGAAGCTTTCTTT	CASSLKGGAEAFF
TRBD2	many	TRBJ2-1	TRBV7-9	TGTGCCAGCAGTCGAGAGGGGACTAGCGGGAGCAATGAGCAGTTCTTC	CASSREGTSGSNEQFF
TRBD2	many	TRBJ2-5	TRBV28	TGTGCCAGCAGTGACCGACTAGCGGAGACCCAGTACTTC	CASSDRLAETQYF
NA	many	TRBJ2-3	TRBV19	TGTGCCAGTAGTAGACCGGGACACCCAGATACGCAGTATTTT	CASSRPGHPDTQYF
TRBD2	NA	TRBJ2-1	TRBV20-1	TGCAGTGCTGGACGCCGGGCCGGGACTAGCGGGGGTGGTGAGCAGTTCTTC	CSAGRRAGTSGGGEQFF
NA	many	TRBJ2-7	TRBV10-1	TGCGCCAGCAGCGACACTAGCTACGTATCCGAGCAGTACTTC	CASSDTSYVSEQYF
TRBD2	NA	TRBJ2-1	TRBV7-2	TGTGCCAGCAGCCGATTTTCTAGCGGGAGGGCAGGTGAGCAGTTCTTC	CASSRFSSGRAGEQFF
TRBD2	NA	TRBJ2-3	TRBV7-9	TGTGCCAGCAGCTTACCTAGCGGCTACACAGATACGCAGTATTTT	CASSLPSGYTDTQYF
TRBD2	NA	TRBJ2-7	TRBV20-1	TGCAGTGCTAGTTCGGCTAGCGGGAGCATCAATAGCGAGCAGTACTTC	CSASSASGSINSEQYF
TRBD1	NA	TRBJ2-7	TRBV7-2	TGTGCCAGCAGCCATTCGACAGGGGCCCCCACCTACGAGCAGTACTTC	CASSHSTGAPTYEQYF
TRBD2	many	TRBJ2-7	TRBV28	TGTGCCAGCAGTGACAGCGGGAGTAGGTACGAGCAGTACTTC	CASSDSGSRYEQYF